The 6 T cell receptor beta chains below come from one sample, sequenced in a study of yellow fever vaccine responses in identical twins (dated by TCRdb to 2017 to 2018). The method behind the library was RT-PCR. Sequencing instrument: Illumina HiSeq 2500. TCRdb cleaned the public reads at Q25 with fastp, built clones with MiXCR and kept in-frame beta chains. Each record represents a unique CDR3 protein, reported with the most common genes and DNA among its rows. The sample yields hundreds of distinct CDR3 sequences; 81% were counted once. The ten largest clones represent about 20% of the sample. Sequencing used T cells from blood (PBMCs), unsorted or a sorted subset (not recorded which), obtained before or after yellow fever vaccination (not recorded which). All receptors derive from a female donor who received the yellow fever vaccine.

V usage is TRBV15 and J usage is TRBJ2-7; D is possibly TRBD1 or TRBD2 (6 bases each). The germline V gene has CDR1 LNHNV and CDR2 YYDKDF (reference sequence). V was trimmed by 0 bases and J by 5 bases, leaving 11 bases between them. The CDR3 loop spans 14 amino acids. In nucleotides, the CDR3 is TGTGCCACCAGCAGAGAGGAGGGGGGCCACGAGCAGTACTTC. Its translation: CATSREEGGHEQYF.

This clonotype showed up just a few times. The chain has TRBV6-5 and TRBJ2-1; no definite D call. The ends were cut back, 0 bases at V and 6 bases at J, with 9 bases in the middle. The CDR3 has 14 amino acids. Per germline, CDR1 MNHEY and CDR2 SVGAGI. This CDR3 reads CASSYSNSPNEQFF. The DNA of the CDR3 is TGTGCCAGCAGTTACTCGAACAGTCCCAATGAGCAGTTCTTC.

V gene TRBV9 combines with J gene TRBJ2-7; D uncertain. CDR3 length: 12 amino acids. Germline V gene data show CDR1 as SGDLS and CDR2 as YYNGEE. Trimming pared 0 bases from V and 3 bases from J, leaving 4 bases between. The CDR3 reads CASSVAHYEQYV. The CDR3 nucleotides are TGTGCCAGCAGCGTAGCCCACTACGAGCAGTACGTC.

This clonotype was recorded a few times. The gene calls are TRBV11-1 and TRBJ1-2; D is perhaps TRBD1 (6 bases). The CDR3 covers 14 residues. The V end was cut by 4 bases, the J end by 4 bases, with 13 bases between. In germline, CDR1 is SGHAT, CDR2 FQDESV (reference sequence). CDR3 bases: TGTGCCAGCAGCTACTCCGGGACATCCTATGGCTACACCTTC. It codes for CASSYSGTSYGYTF.

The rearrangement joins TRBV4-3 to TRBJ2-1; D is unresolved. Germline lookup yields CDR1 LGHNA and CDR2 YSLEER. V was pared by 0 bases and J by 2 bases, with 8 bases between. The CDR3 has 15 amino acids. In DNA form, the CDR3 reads TGCGCCAGCAGCCAAGATGGCGGTACCTACAATGAGCAGTTCTTC. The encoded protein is CASSQDGGTYNEQFF.

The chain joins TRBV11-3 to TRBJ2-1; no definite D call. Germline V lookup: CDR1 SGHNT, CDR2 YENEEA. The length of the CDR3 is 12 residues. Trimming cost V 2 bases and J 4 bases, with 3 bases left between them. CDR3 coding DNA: TGTGCCAGCAGCTTACGGTACAATGAGCAGTTCTTC. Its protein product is CASSLRYNEQFF.